This is a list of T cell receptor beta chains from one sample in a study of shared clonotypes between healthy human individuals. Repertoires were generated with immunoSEQ multiplex PCR, while TCRdb's copy carries only in-frame clones and drops some. The profile shows about 1.5 million clones, more than 95% of them singletons. The sequenced sample was naive CD4+ T cells sorted from blood. These receptors originate from a man aged 25-45 years in good health. CDR3s include the opening cysteine and the closing phenylalanine or tryptophan. Each record gives: J gene, D gene, clone size, V gene, CDR3 DNA, CDR3 protein. The D gene is left open where the match is weak. Clone sizes are given selectively: once, few, many, or a class where the clone is expanded.

>TRBJ2-5|.|.|TRBV28
TGTGCCAGCAGTCTCCCGATGGGGCCGGAGACCCAGTACTTC
CASSLPMGPETQYF
>TRBJ1-5|.|.|TRBV18
TGTGCCAGCTCAAGGGGAGTCAATCAGCCCCAGCATTTT
CASSRGVNQPQHF
>TRBJ1-2|TRBD1|.|TRBV19
TGTGCCAGTAGTCCGGGGACAGGGGGCTCGAATGGCTACACCTTC
CASSPGTGGSNGYTF
>TRBJ1-2|.|.|TRBV7-9
TGTGCCAGCAGCTTAGGGGCAGGCCCTAACTATGGCTACACCTTC
CASSLGAGPNYGYTF
>TRBJ1-5|TRBD1|.|TRBV30
TGTGCCTTCGGGACAGGGGGGAGGATAGGTAATCAGCCCCAGCATTTT
CAFGTGGRIGNQPQHF
>TRBJ2-5|.|.|TRBV7-2
TGTGCCAGCAGCTTGAGACTACCAGAGACCCAGTACTTC
CASSLRLPETQYF
>TRBJ2-6|.|.|TRBV6-4
TGTGCCAGCAGCCCCCTCGGGGCTGGGGCCAACGTCCTGACTTTC
CASSPLGAGANVLTF
>TRBJ2-2|TRBD1|.|TRBV19
TGTGCCAGTAGACGATCCGGGACAGGGTTCGGGGAGCTGTTTTTT
CASRRSGTGFGELFF
>TRBJ1-5|.|.|TRBV2
TGTGCCAGCAGTAATACCAATCAGCCCCAGCATTTT
CASSNTNQPQHF
>TRBJ2-5|.|.|TRBV5-1
TGCGCCAGCAGCATCGGGACGGAAGAGACCCAGTACTTC
CASSIGTEETQYF
>TRBJ2-3|TRBD2|.|TRBV7-3
TGTGCCAGCAGCTTAAGGACTAGCGGGAGGAAGACAGATACGCAGTATTTT
CASSLRTSGRKTDTQYF
>TRBJ2-1|.|once|TRBV2
TGTGCCAGCAGTGAAGCGTCGGGAGCCCCCTACAATGAGCAGTTCTTC
CASSEASGAPYNEQFF
>TRBJ1-1|.|.|TRBV29-1
TGCAGCGTTGACATCGCGGGGACTGAAGCTTTCTTT
CSVDIAGTEAFF
>TRBJ2-7|TRBD2|.|TRBV27
TGTGCCAGCAGTTCACAGGGGCTTAGCGGGAGATATCCCTACGAGCAGTACTTC
CASSSQGLSGRYPYEQYF